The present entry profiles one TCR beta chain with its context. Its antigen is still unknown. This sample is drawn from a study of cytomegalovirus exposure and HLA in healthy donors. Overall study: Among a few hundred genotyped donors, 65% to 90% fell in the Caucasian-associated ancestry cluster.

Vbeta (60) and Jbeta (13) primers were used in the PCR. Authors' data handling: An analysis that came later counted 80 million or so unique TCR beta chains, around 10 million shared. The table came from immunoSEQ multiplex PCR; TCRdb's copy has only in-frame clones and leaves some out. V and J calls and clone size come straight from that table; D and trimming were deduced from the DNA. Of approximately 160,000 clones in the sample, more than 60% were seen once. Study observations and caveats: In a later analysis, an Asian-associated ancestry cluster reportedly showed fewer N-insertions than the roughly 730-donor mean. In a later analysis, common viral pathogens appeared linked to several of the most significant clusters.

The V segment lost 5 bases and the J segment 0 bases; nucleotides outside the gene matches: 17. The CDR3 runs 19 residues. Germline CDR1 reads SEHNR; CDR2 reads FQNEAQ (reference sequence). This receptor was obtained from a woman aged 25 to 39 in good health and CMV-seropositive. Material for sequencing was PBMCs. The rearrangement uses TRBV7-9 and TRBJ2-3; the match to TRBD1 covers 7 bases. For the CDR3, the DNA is TGTGCCAGCAGCCCTACTCAGGCCCCGGACAGGCGAAGCACAGATACGCAGTATTTT. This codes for CASSPTQAPDRRSTDTQYF.